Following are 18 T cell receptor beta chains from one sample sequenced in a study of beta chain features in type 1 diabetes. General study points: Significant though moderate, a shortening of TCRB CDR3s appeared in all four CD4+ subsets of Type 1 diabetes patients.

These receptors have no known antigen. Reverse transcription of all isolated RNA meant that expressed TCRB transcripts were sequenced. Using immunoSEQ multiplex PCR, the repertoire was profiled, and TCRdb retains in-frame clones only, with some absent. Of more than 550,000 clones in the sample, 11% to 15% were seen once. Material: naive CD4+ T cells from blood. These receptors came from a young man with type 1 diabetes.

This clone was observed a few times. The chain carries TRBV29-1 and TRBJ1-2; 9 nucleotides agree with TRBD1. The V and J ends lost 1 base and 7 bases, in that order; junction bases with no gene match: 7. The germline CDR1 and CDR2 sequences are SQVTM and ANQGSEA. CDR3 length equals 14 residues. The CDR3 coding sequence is TGCAGCGTTGAAGCCGGAACAGGGGGCGGTGGCTACACCTTC. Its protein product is CSVEAGTGGGGYTF.

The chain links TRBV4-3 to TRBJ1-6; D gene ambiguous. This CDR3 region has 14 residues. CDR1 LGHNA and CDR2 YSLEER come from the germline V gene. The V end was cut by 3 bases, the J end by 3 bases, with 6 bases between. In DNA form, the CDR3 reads TGCGCCAGCAGCCACGGGGTCTATAATTCACCCCTCCACTTT. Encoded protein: CASSHGVYNSPLHF.

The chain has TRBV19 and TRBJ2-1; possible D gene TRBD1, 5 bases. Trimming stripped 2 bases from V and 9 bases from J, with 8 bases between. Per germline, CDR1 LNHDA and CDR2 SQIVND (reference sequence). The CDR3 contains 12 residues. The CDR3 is CASSIQGSEQFF. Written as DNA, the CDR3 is TGTGCCAGTAGTATACAGGGAAGTGAGCAGTTCTTC.

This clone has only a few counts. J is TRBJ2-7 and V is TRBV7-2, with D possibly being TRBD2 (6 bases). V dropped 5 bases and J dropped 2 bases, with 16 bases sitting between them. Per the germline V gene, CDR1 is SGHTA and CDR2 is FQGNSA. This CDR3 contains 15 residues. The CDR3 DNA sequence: TGTGCCAGCAGCCTGAATCTCGGGGGTCCCTACGAGCAGTACTTC. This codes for CASSLNLGGPYEQYF.

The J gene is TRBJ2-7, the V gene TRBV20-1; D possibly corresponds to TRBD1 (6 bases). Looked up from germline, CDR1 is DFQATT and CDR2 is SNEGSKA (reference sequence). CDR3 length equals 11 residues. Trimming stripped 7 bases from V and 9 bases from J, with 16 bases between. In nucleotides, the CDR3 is TGCAGTGTTCAGGGGCCACGGGGGCAGTACTTC. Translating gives CSVQGPRGQYF.

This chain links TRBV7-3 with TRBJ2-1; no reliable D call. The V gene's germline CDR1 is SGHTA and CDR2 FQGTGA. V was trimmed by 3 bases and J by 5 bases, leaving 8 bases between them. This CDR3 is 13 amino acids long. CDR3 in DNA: TGTGCCAGCAGCTTCGGACGGCACAATGAGCAGTTCTTC. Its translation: CASSFGRHNEQFF.

DNA of the CDR3: TGTGCCAGCAGCTTTCCAATTATGGTCCTGGACACTGAAGCTTTCTTT. This translates into CASSFPIMVLDTEAFF. The V and J genes are TRBV7-9 and TRBJ1-1, with no clear D. The CDR3 spans 16 residues. Trimming stripped 3 bases from V and 3 bases from J, with 17 bases between. Germline V lookup: CDR1 SEHNR, CDR2 FQNEAQ (reference sequence).

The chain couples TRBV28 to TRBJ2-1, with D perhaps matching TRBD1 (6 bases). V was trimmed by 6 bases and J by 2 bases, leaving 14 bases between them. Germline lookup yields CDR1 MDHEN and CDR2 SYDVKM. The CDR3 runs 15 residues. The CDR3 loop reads CASRPGTGTYNEQFF. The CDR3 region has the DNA TGTGCCAGCAGGCCGGGAACAGGGACCTACAATGAGCAGTTCTTC.

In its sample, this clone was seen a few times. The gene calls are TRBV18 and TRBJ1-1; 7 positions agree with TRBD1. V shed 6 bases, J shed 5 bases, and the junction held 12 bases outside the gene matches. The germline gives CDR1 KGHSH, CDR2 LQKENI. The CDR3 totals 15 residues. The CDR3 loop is CASSAGQAVETEAFF. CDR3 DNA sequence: TGTGCCAGCTCTGCCGGACAGGCGGTCGAAACTGAAGCTTTCTTT.

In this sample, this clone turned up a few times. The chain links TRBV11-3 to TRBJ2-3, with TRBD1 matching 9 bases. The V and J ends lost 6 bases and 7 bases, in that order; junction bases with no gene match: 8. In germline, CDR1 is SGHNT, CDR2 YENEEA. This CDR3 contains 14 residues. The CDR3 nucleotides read TGTGCCAGCAGTATTGGACAGGGGATGAATACGCAGTATTTT. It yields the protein CASSIGQGMNTQYF. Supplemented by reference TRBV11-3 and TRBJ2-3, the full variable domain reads EAGVVQSPRYKIIEKKQPVAFWCNPISGHNTLYWYLQNLGQGPELLIRYENEEAVDDSQLPKDRFSAERLKGVDSTLKIQPAELGDSAVYLCASSIGQGMNTQYFGPGTRLTVL.

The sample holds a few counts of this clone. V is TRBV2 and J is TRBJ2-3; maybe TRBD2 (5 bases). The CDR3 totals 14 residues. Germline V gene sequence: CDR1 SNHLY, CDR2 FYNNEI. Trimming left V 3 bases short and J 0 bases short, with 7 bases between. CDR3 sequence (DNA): TGTGCCAGCAGTGAGCAGCGGAGCACAGATACGCAGTATTTT. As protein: CASSEQRSTDTQYF.

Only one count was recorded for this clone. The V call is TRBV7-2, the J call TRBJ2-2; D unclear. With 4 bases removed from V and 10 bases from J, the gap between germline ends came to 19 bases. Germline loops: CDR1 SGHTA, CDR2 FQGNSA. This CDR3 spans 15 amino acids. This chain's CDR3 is CASSSPFINAAELFF. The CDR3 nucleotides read TGTGCCAGCAGCTCCCCTTTTATCAACGCCGCGGAGCTGTTTTTT.

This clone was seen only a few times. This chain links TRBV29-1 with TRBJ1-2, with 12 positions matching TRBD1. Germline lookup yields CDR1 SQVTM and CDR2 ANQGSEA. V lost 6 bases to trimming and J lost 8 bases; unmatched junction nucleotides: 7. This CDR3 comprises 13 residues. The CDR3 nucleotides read TGCAGCGTGCTCCGGGACAGGGGGCAAGGCTACACCTTC. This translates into CSVLRDRGQGYTF.

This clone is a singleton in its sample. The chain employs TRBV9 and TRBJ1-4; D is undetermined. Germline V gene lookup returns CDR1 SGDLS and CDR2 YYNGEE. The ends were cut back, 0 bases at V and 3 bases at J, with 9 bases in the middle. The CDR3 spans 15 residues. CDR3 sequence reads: CASSVDGVSNEKLFF. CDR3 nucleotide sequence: TGTGCCAGCAGCGTAGATGGGGTCTCTAATGAAAAACTGTTTTTT.

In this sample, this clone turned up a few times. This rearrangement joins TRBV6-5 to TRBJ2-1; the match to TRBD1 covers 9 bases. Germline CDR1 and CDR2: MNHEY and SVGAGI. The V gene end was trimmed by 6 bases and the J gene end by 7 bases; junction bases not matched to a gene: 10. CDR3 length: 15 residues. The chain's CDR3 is CASSLQGAPGNEQFF. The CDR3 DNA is TGTGCCAGCAGCTTACAGGGGGCGCCGGGAAATGAGCAGTTCTTC.

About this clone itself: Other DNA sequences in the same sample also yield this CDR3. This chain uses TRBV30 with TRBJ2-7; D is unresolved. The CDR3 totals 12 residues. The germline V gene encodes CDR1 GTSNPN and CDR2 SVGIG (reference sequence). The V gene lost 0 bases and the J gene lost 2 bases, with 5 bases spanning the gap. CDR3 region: CAWSVSPYEQYF. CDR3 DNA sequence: TGTGCCTGGAGTGTATCACCCTACGAGCAGTACTTC.

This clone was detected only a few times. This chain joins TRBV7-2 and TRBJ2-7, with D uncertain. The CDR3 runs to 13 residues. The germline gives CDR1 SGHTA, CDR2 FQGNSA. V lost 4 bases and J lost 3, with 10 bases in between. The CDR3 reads CASSWEGLYEQYF. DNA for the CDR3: TGTGCCAGCAGCTGGGAAGGCCTCTACGAGCAGTACTTC.

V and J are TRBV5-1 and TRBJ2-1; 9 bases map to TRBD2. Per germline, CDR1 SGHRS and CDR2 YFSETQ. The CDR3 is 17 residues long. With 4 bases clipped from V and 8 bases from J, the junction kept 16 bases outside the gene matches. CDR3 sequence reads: CASSPNPTSGGGDEQFF. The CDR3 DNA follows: TGCGCCAGCAGCCCCAACCCGACTAGCGGAGGCGGGGATGAGCAGTTCTTC. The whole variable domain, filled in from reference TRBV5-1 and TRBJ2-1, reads KAGVTQTPRYLIKTRGQQVTLSCSPISGHRSVSWYQQTPGQGLQFLFEYFSETQRNKGNFPGRFSGRQFSNSRSEMNVSTLELGDSALYLCASSPNPTSGGGDEQFFGPGTRLTVL.